These 16 T cell receptor beta chains share one sample of origin, sequenced in a study of PD-1 blockade in classical Hodgkin lymphoma. Generated by immunoSEQ multiplex PCR, the TCRdb table keeps only in-frame clones and is missing some. Of about 100,000 clones in the sample, around 89% were seen once. Relapse was seen in all patients after autologous stem cell transplantation, and brentuximab vedotin exposure was variable. Sequencing used peripheral blood mononuclear cells (PBMCs), obtained before the second cycle of nivolumab. The receptors originated from a human donor with classical Hodgkin lymphoma.

The V call is TRBV4-1, the J call TRBJ2-7; 9 nucleotides match TRBD2. J was trimmed by 5 bases and V by 0 bases; bases with no gene match: 5. CDR1 MGHRA and CDR2 YSYEKL come from the germline V gene. There are 15 residues in the CDR3. The CDR3 DNA follows: TGCGCCAGCAGCCAAGATCTGGTAGCGGGGGACGAGCAGTACTTC. Protein: CASSQDLVAGDEQYF.

The chain joins TRBV9 to TRBJ1-4, with D uncertain. V was trimmed by 0 bases and J by 1 base, leaving 4 bases between them. The CDR3 sequence is 14 residues long. Per the germline V gene, CDR1 is SGDLS and CDR2 is YYNGEE. The CDR3 is CASSVGVTNEKLFF. For the CDR3, the DNA is TGTGCCAGCAGCGTAGGGGTAACTAATGAAAAACTGTTTTTT. The variable domain in full, with the rest retrieved from reference TRBV9 and TRBJ1-4, is DSGVTQTPKHLITATGQRVTLRCSPRSGDLSVYWYQQSLDQGLQFLIQYYNGEERAKGNILERFSAQQFPDLHSELNLSSLELGDSALYFCASSVGVTNEKLFFGSGTQLSVL.

In its sample, this clone was seen once. This rearrangement joins TRBV7-2 to TRBJ2-3, with 10 positions matching TRBD2. Germline CDR1 and CDR2: SGHTA and FQGNSA. V dropped 5 bases and J dropped 6; count of bases not matched to a gene: 5. This CDR3 has 14 residues. In DNA form, the CDR3 reads TGTGCCAGCAGCCAAGCGGGGGGGCTGGATACGCAGTATTTT. Translating it yields CASSQAGGLDTQYF. Complete variable domain (other parts from reference TRBV7-2 and TRBJ2-3): GAGVSQSPSNKVTEKGKDVELRCDPISGHTALYWYRQSLGQGLEFLIYFQGNSAPDKSGLPSDRFSAERTGGSVSTLTIQRTQQEDSAVYLCASSQAGGLDTQYFGPGTRLTVL.

This chain connects TRBV6-6 to TRBJ1-4; TRBD1 might be the D (5 bases). The germline V gene has CDR1 MNHNY and CDR2 SVGAGI (reference sequence). This CDR3 comprises 14 residues. Trimming took 7 bases from V and 7 from J, leaving 16 bases between them. The CDR3 DNA follows: TGTGCCAGCATCCCGGGAGGGGCTGGTGAAAAACTGTTTTTT. Protein sequence: CASIPGGAGEKLFF.

This chain joins TRBV4-2 and TRBJ1-3, with no clear D. Trimming took off 0 bases at V and 1 base at J, with 10 bases between the two ends. Germline V lookup: CDR1 LGHNA, CDR2 YNFKEQ. CDR3 length: 16 amino acids. The CDR3 loop reads CASSQEVSQSGNTIYF. CDR3 DNA sequence: TGTGCCAGCAGCCAAGAAGTTTCCCAGTCTGGAAACACCATATATTTT.

The chain joins TRBV19 to TRBJ2-3, with 9 nucleotides matching TRBD2. Germline V CDR1 and CDR2: LNHDA, SQIVND (reference sequence). The V and J ends lost 4 bases and 1 base, in that order; junction bases with no gene match: 6. CDR3 length: 16 amino acids. The CDR3 is CASSKGGGAGTDTQYF. In DNA form, the CDR3 reads TGTGCCAGTAGTAAGGGCGGGGGGGCCGGCACAGATACGCAGTATTTT. The variable domain in full, completed from reference TRBV19 and TRBJ2-3, reads DGGITQSPKYLFRKEGQNVTLSCEQNLNHDAMYWYRQDPGQGLRLIYYSQIVNDFQKGDIAEGYSVSREKKESFPLTVTSAQKNPTAFYLCASSKGGGAGTDTQYFGPGTRLTVL.

The chain combines TRBV2 with TRBJ2-5, with 11 bases fitting TRBD2. V trimming: 8 bases; J trimming: 0 bases; junction bases outside the gene matches: 11. Germline V lookup: CDR1 SNHLY, CDR2 FYNNEI. This CDR3 is built from 17 residues. This chain's CDR3 is CASAQRRTSGYQETQYF. For the CDR3, the DNA is TGTGCCAGCGCCCAACGGAGGACTAGCGGGTACCAAGAGACCCAGTACTTC.

This chain joins TRBV6-5 and TRBJ2-7; D remains ambiguous. Germline loops: CDR1 MNHEY, CDR2 SVGAGI. This CDR3 comprises 15 residues. Trimming pared 0 bases from V and 4 bases from J, leaving 13 bases between. The CDR3 spells CASSYSGALGYEQYF. For the CDR3, the DNA is TGTGCCAGCAGTTACTCTGGTGCCTTGGGGTACGAGCAGTACTTC.

V gene TRBV7-7 combines with J gene TRBJ2-7; TRBD1 matches 8 bases. CDR1 and CDR2 from the germline V gene are SSHAT and FNYEAQ (reference sequence). The junction had 9 bases not matched to a gene; V was cut back by 5 bases and J by 3 bases. CDR3 length equals 15 residues. CDR3 bases: TGTGCCAGCAGCCCCGACAGGGGAATTTTCTACGAGCAGTACTTC. As protein: CASSPDRGIFYEQYF.

The chain couples TRBV6-5 to TRBJ2-3; either TRBD1 or TRBD2 may fit D (7 bases each). Germline V gene sequence: CDR1 MNHEY, CDR2 SVGAGI. Trimming left V 6 bases short and J 3 bases short, with 16 bases between. The CDR3 covers 15 residues. The CDR3 sequence is CASSHRGGGTDTQYF. In nucleotides, the CDR3 is TGTGCCAGCAGCCACAGGGGCGGGGGAACAGATACGCAGTATTTT.

The V and J genes are TRBV28 and TRBJ1-2; 9 nucleotides agree with TRBD1. In germline, CDR1 is MDHEN, CDR2 SYDVKM. This CDR3 contains 16 residues. Trimming took 6 bases from V and 0 from J; bases not matched to a gene: 8. The CDR3 nucleotides are TGTGCCAGCAGCTTTGACAGGGGGGAAACTAACTATGGCTACACCTTC. Protein sequence: CASSFDRGETNYGYTF.

The chain is built from TRBV7-9 and TRBJ1-3; maybe TRBD1 (5 bases). Between the trimmed V and J ends, which lost 1 base and 0 bases, there was a span of 13 bases. This CDR3 comprises 17 residues. Germline-derived CDR1 and CDR2 are SEHNR and FQNEAQ (reference sequence). The CDR3 sequence is CASSLGSGAISGNTIYF. DNA of the CDR3: TGTGCCAGCAGCTTAGGGTCCGGGGCAATCTCTGGAAACACCATATATTTT.

This clone was counted a few times. V is TRBV30 and J is TRBJ1-6; no clear D gene. The V end lost 0 bases, the J end lost 7 bases, and 7 bases lay between the germline ends. CDR1 is GTSNPN, CDR2 SVGIG, per germline (reference sequence). CDR3 length equals 13 residues. This CDR3 reads CAWSVVANSPLHF. CDR3 nucleotide sequence: TGTGCCTGGAGTGTGGTGGCGAATTCACCCCTCCACTTT.

The CDR3 loop is CASSLLSGGAQETQYF. The CDR3 DNA reads as TGCGCCAGCAGCCTCCTTAGCGGGGGGGCCCAAGAGACCCAGTACTTC. The chain couples TRBV5-1 to TRBJ2-5; 11 bases match TRBD2. From germline, CDR1 is SGHRS and CDR2 YFSETQ. The trim removed 4 bases at V and 1 base at J, leaving 6 bases unmatched. The CDR3 covers 16 residues.

This sequence joins TRBV9 and TRBJ2-3; no clear D. V was clipped by 7 bases and J by 3 bases, with 12 bases between them. The CDR3 is 13 amino acids. In germline, CDR1 is SGDLS, CDR2 YYNGEE. As DNA, the CDR3 is TGTGCCAGCTCAGAGATTGCGACAGATACGCAGTATTTT. Protein product: CASSEIATDTQYF.

In DNA, the CDR3 is TGCGCCAGCAGCCAAGGGCTAGCAGGGAGCTCCTACAATGAGCAGTTCTTC. Translation gives CASSQGLAGSSYNEQFF. The rearrangement joins TRBV4-1 to TRBJ2-1, with D perhaps assigned TRBD1 or TRBD2 (5 bases each). The CDR3 is made up of 17 amino acids. Germline values: CDR1 MGHRA, CDR2 YSYEKL. Trimming took 1 base from V and 0 from J, leaving 13 bases between them.